This T cell receptor (beta chain) was identified during a study of cytomegalovirus exposure and HLA in healthy donors (dated by TCRdb to about 2017). Broadly, across the study: An earlier analysis of approximately 640 of the donors reported more than 250 Gb of sequence data and 120 million or so unique TCR beta sequences from 190 million or so T cells. An early release that covered about 600 HLA-typed donors contained about 300 gigabases of sequencing data and roughly 84 million unique TCR sequences. The later analysis used no new phenotypic data to find candidate immune exposures, relying instead on TCR beta sequences and their occurrence across donors. To decide whether each TCR beta V gene segment behaved as functional or pseudogenic, an earlier analysis of some 600 of the donors relied on high-throughput TCR beta sequencing. Along with the approximately 700-subject first cohort, a separate validation cohort of over a hundred different subjects was used. The study profiled the T cell repertoires of 500 to 800 subjects by immunosequencing and related them to cytomegalovirus serostatus. A later analysis re-analyzed previously published TCR beta repertoires from 500 to 700 donors and added high-resolution HLA genotyping to study TCR occurrence patterns. Roughly five DR-DQ haplotypes were handled as single units for association and clustering because linkage in the cohort was strong. Among the roughly 370 genotyped donors, around 81% belonged to the genetic ancestry cluster associated with self-reported Caucasian donors. Among roughly 370 genotyped donors of the cohort, an average of around 240,000 unique TCR beta nucleotide sequences were sequenced per donor, roughly a sixth of them non-productive. Donor age, sex, ethnicity and CMV serostatus were collected together with the repertoire data. A later genetic analysis took genome-wide SNP genotypes for 398 of the 666 donors and used that subset as a discovery cohort. Every discovery cohort repertoire had been produced on one sequencing platform. Typing coverage differed by locus: A, B, C, DRB1 and DQB1 were typed in about 629-640 donors, DQA1 in 500 to 550, DPA1 in around 580, and DPB1 in 400 to 490. The study was designed to test whether signatures of past pathogen exposure could be identified by cataloging public T cell receptors. High-throughput TCR immunosequencing, statistical association of individual TCRs with disease status, and machine learning were combined to predict cytomegalovirus infection status. Class I and class II HLA loci were covered by the typing at four-digit resolution.

The cohort consisted of 666 healthy bone marrow donors. All cohort members were sampled while nominally healthy, although unrecorded immune exposures were likely present. The donor was CMV seropositive and was included in the group of 270 or so seropositive cohort members. Every donor gave a peripheral blood sample, and the peripheral blood mononuclear cells from that sample were used for TCR beta sequencing. Genomic DNA extraction from the blood cell samples was performed with the Qiagen DNeasy Blood Extraction Kit. CDR1 and CDR2, per the germline V gene (reference sequence), are LNHDA and SQIVND. V is shortened by 7 bases, J by 1 base, and the region joining them spans 10 bases. The CDR3 sequence holds 13 residues, the cysteine and phenylalanine included. Left in the record is the CDR3 DNA by itself, 39 bases read in frame from the first base. Findings and caveats that apply to the study as a whole: When HLA alleles, especially DR and DQ, strongly co-occurred, TCR associations were difficult to assign to individual alleles. In a later genetic analysis, a missense DCLRE1C variant was associated with V-gene and J-gene trimming of TCR beta chains, and the association was replicated in an independent cohort. Immune exposure information for the cohort was limited to CMV serostatus. A cluster of highly shared sequence variants was judged likely to represent a technical artifact of the sequencing pipeline. The authors suggested that the approach could potentially be extended to other disease states and immunological phenotypes. In a later analysis, some 18,000 TCR beta sequences were associated with specific HLA alleles at a false discovery rate of 0.05. Linkage disequilibrium might explain the correlated functional status among segregating V segments, but an unknown experimental factor could not be excluded. In an earlier analysis of over 550 of the donors, most TCR beta V segments were observed in productive rearrangements about 90% or about 30% of the time, broadly matching IMGT annotations. In vitro tests confirmed that a few of the cytomegalovirus-associated TCR beta chains recognize cytomegalovirus antigens. The study listed 164 TCR beta chains as associated with cytomegalovirus. Sequencing depth was assumed to be roughly uniform across donors in the presence/absence analyses, though that assumption may not hold. A later genetic analysis reported fewer N-insertions in productive TCRs among donors in an Asian-associated ancestry cluster than the 666-donor mean. A later analysis found that most CMV-associated TCR beta chains appeared HLA-restricted, with HLA associations seemingly driven largely by CMV exposure. A later analysis found that TCR association rates varied across HLA loci, with DRB1 alleles showing the most associated TCRs and HLA-C alleles the fewest. The classifier was reported to diagnose cytomegalovirus status with high specificity and sensitivity in both the original cohort and the validation cohort. Across donors, most TCR sequences were observed very rarely, whereas some public TCRs were present in many individuals. HLA typing was unavailable for some donors at each locus, so association tests used only the typed subset. A further reported finding was that TCR beta sequences accurately predicted the HLA-A and HLA-B alleles for most subjects in the first cohort. This cohort had only TCR beta chains sequenced, and the lack of alpha or paired-chain data limited which features could be detected. Because counts were too low, under 20 rarely observed V segments, including chromosome 9 orphons, were left out of the earlier analysis of roughly 600 of the donors. Compared with equally common non-associated chains, HLA-associated TCR beta chains in a later analysis were more clonally expanded and had lower generation probabilities. Because the 87-base-pair reads could not distinguish some IMGT-functional V segments, including TRBV6-2 and TRBV6-3, those segments were excluded. A later analysis reported that several top co-occurrence clusters appeared linked to parvovirus B19, influenza, CMV and Epstein-Barr virus.

Libraries were built with the immunoSEQ multiplex PCR assay. The multiplex PCR relied on a mix of 60 forward primers for TCR Vbeta segments and 13 reverse primers for TCR Jbeta segments. Amplification of the CDR3 region of rearranged TCR beta genes was performed with a multiplex PCR assay on genomic DNA. On the Illumina HiSeq System, the amplified TCR beta libraries were sequenced as 87-base-pair reads. From the authors' description of their analysis: A later analysis counted approximately 84 million unique TCR beta chains across the 690 or so repertoires, and 9 million to 14 million of these chains were shared by at least two donors. Raw reads were error-corrected and collapsed into unique sequences by a nearest-neighbor algorithm in which closely related sequences were merged to remove PCR and sequencing errors. CDR3 sequences were aligned to IMGT reference sequences to assign V, D and J gene segments. For a sequence to be retained, a match of at least six nucleotides to both a V gene segment and a J gene segment was required. A rearrangement counted as productive if the CDR3 had no stop codons and remained in frame with V and J, and every other rearrangement counted as non-productive. CDR3 was defined according to IMGT convention as the region running from the second conserved V-encoded cysteine to the conserved J-encoded phenylalanine. In an earlier analysis of 587 of the donors, sequences lacking an unambiguous match to a single V gene segment were excluded. In an earlier analysis of 587 of the donors, a V segment was called functional when productive rearrangements were above 56.7%, and segregating when the standard deviation between donors exceeded 5%. A statistical classification framework was developed to diagnose cytomegalovirus status using the catalog of TCR beta chain sequences. A later analysis assigned V and J genes by comparing TCR nucleotide sequences with IMGT/GENE-DB human TR gene sequences. The TCRdist pipeline was used in a later analysis to assign CDR3 sequences and most-parsimonious VDJ recombination scenarios. In a later analysis, each TCR beta chain was defined by its CDR3 amino acid sequence together with its V-gene family, and reads lacking a unique V-gene family were excluded. In a later analysis, around 600 highly shared, low-generation-probability nucleotide sequences were removed to address suspected cross-contamination and a sequencing artifact. A later analysis calculated a clonal expansion index for each public chain from normalized within-repertoire ranks of inferred template counts. A later analysis computed generation probabilities with a VDJ recombination model fitted to out-of-frame rearrangements, and checked the results against IGoR. In a later analysis, hypergeometric tests were used to score TCR-TCR, TCR-HLA and TCR-CMV co-occurrence, with a repertoire-size bias correction applied to TCR pairs. False discovery rates were estimated in a later analysis by permuting HLA or CMV assignments 20 times. A later analysis grouped co-occurring TCRs with DBSCAN, adding TCRdist sequence similarity when clustering within HLA-allele-positive subsets. Repertoires with fewer than 30,000 or more than 120,000 public chains were left out of co-occurrence clustering, as were about five repertoires with anomalous nucleotide sharing. Entries here come from immuneACCESS through TCRdb and include only in-frame sequences with V and J called. Some clones fail to appear in such tables; in the studies checked, an unresolved V gene covers under half of the shortfall, and the cause of the remainder is unknown. D and trimming were read from the DNA, whereas the V and J calls and clone size are those reported in that table. The sample has roughly 180,000 clones on record, approximately 9.5% of them singletons. The biggest ten clones account for 1% to 1.5% of the sample.

In this sample, this clone turned up a few times. Its cognate antigen has yet to be identified. Per-base qualities were not stored, and no clone one base away is much larger. The sequence links TRBV19 to TRBJ2-5, with the D gene not clear enough to name. The sequence came from a woman in her twenties or thirties in good health and CMV-seropositive. The sequenced sample was PBMCs. The nucleotide sequence reads TGTGCCAGTATGCGGAATGGCCAAGAGACCCAGTACTTC. The resulting protein is CASMRNGQETQYF.